This T cell receptor beta chain was sequenced in a study of blood T cell repertoires in COVID-19. The wider study: The United States, Italy and Spain provided the acute and convalescent COVID-19 samples. Sample material is recorded as cDNA or gDNA derived from T cells, B-cell-depleted T cells, or PBMCs.

Methods used by the authors: By means of reference gene primer amplification, nucleated cell counts were estimated. Generated by immunoSEQ multiplex PCR, the TCRdb table keeps only in-frame clones and is missing some. The V and J calls and clone size were taken over from that table, and D and trimming were inferred from the DNA. The sample includes roughly 200,000 clones, under 90% seen only once; the top ten take 15% to 20%. Patients of the Seattle cohort, enrolled during active infection, were followed longitudinally. Per the germline V gene, CDR1 is MNHEY and CDR2 is SVGEGT. There are 15 residues in the CDR3. The trim removed 6 bases at V and 9 bases at J, leaving 14 bases unmatched. This clone was counted once.

This sequence joins TRBV6-2 or TRBV6-3 and TRBJ2-1, with TRBD1 matching 7 bases. Sequencing was performed on peripheral blood. The receptor's source is a person aged 65-85 years with COVID-19, enrolled during active disease. The CDR3 bases are TGTGCCAGCAGCCGCCGGGACAGACGGGTTGGTGAGCAGTTCTTC. It codes for CASSRRDRRVGEQFF.